This TCR beta chain stems from a study of shared clonotypes between healthy human individuals. About the study: CD4 naive and memory got three plates each, CD8 naive two, CD8 memory one.

A remark on this clone: Antigen specificity is unknown.

Trimming shortened V by 5 bases and J by 0 bases, and 13 bases separated the two germline ends. CDR1 and CDR2 (germline): LNHDA, SQIVND (reference sequence). This CDR3 has 16 amino acids. For each subset, genomic DNA was distributed in equal portions over several immunoSEQ plates. Sequencing was performed with immunoSEQ multiplex PCR; in TCRdb, only in-frame clones are kept and a portion is missing. The sample lists roughly 1,100,000 clones, roughly 80% seen once, with 1.4% to 1.5% in the top ten. Study-wide findings and caveats: Few donors limited the genetic and exposure-history diversity represented.

The rearrangement joins TRBV19 to TRBJ2-2; tentatively, D is TRBD1 or TRBD2 (5 bases each). This TCR derives from a man in his late teens or twenties in good health. Sequencing used memory CD4+ T cells sorted from blood. Subset of the sample: CD45RA-negative fraction. The CDR3 protein is CASSYSGTANTGELFF. Here the CDR3 DNA reads TGTGCCAGTAGTTATTCCGGGACGGCGAACACCGGGGAGCTGTTTTTT. Complete variable domain (other parts from reference TRBV19 and TRBJ2-2): DGGITQSPKYLFRKEGQNVTLSCEQNLNHDAMYWYRQDPGQGLRLIYYSQIVNDFQKGDIAEGYSVSREKKESFPLTVTSAQKNPTAFYLCASSYSGTANTGELFFGEGSRLTVL.